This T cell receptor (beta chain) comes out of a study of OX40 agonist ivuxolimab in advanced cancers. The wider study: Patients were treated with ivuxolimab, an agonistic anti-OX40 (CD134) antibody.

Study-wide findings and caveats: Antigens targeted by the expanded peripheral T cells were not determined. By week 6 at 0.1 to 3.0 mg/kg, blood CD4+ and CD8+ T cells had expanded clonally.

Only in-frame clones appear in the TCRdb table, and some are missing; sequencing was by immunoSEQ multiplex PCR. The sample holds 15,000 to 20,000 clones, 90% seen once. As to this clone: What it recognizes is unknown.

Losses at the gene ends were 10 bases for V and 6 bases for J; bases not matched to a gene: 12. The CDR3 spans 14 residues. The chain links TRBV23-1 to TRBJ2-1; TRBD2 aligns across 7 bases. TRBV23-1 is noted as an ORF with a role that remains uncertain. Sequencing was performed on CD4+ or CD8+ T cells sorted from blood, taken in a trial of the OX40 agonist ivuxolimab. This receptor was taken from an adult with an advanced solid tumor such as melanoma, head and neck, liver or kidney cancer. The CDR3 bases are TGCGCCACCAGAAGGGCGGGAGCTTGCAATGAGCAGTTCTTC. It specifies CATRRAGACNEQFF.